One sample yielded the 28 T cell receptor beta chains listed below, sequenced in a study of post-analysis software for immune sequencing data. The study's findings and limits: Roughly 5 TRBV segments, TRBV5-6, TRBV5-1 and TRBV20-1 among them, were found more frequent in patients than controls.

cDNA libraries for TCR beta contained unique molecular identifiers. TCRdb re-analysed the PCR reads in MiXCR, keeping a single row per CDR3 protein. The sample includes more than 350,000 distinct CDR3 sequences, approximately 38% of them seen just once. For these TCRs, the target antigens are not known. Sequenced material: blood. These receptor sequences come from a girl aged 2 to 10 with multiple sclerosis.

The chain combines TRBV7-8 with TRBJ2-7; weak D call: TRBD2 (6 bases). The V gene lost 6 bases and the J gene lost 2 bases, with 26 bases spanning the gap. CDR3 length: 18 residues. Germline V gives CDR1 SGHVS, CDR2 FQNEAQ. The CDR3: CASRETRVGGYGAYEQYF. CDR3 nucleotide sequence: TGTGCCAGCAGGGAAACGCGGGTGGGGGGTTATGGAGCCTACGAGCAGTACTTC. Variable domain in full (rest from reference TRBV7-8 and TRBJ2-7): GAGVSQSPRYKVAKRGQDVALRCDPISGHVSLFWYQQALGQGPEFLTYFQNEAQLDKSGLPSDRFFAERPEGSVSTLKIQRTQQEDSAVYLCASRETRVGGYGAYEQYFGPGTRLTVT.

The chain joins TRBV29-1 to TRBJ2-7, with 11 bases fitting TRBD2. The germline gives CDR1 SQVTM, CDR2 ANQGSEA. The CDR3 sequence is 12 residues long. Written as DNA, the CDR3 is TGCAGTGCGACTAGCGGGGCCTACGAGCAGTACTTC. Translated, it gives CSATSGAYEQYF.

V usage is TRBV29-1 and J usage is TRBJ2-4, with D possibly being TRBD1 or TRBD2 (5 bases each). The tail of the sequence fits TRBJ2-5 better, so the J call may be wrong. The germline gives CDR1 SQVTM, CDR2 ANQGSEA. The CDR3 loop spans 14 amino acids. CDR3 amino acids: CSVEDRGRGETQYF. CDR3 bases: TGCAGCGTTGAAGATCGGGGACGGGGAGAGACCCAGTACTTC.

This clonotype turned up a few times. The CDR3 DNA follows: TGCAGCGTTTTTCGAGGGCTTGAAGATACGCAGTATTTT. Amino acid sequence: CSVFRGLEDTQYF. The gene calls are TRBV29-1 and TRBJ2-3; D is possibly TRBD2 (5 bases). The CDR3 has 13 amino acids. The germline V gene encodes CDR1 SQVTM and CDR2 ANQGSEA. Trimming stripped 5 bases from V and 5 bases from J, with 14 bases between.

This clonotype turned up a few times. The V gene is TRBV12-3 or TRBV12-4, the J gene TRBJ1-6; D is possibly TRBD1 (5 bases). V lost 3 bases and J lost 4, with 10 bases in between. The CDR3 sequence is 15 residues long. CDR3 sequence (DNA): TGTGCCAGCAGTTTGCGGGACCTATATAATTCACCCCTCCACTTT. It encodes CASSLRDLYNSPLHF.

This chain joins TRBV4-3 and TRBJ1-1, with D possibly TRBD1 on 6 matching bases. The CDR3 runs 16 residues. Germline lookup yields CDR1 LGHNA and CDR2 YSLEER. Trimming pared 0 bases from V and 4 bases from J, leaving 15 bases between. The CDR3 DNA sequence: TGCGCCAGCAGCCAAGAGGGAACAGGGTTGGGCACTGAAGCTTTCTTT. This encodes CASSQEGTGLGTEAFF.

This chain joins TRBV20-1 and TRBJ2-7; 11 nucleotides agree with TRBD1. The CDR3 runs to 14 residues. Per the germline V gene, CDR1 is DFQATT and CDR2 is SNEGSKA (reference sequence). Unmatched junction bases numbered 6, after V lost 5 bases and J lost 3 bases. CDR3 sequence reads: CSAFGQGAGYEQYF. CDR3 coding DNA: TGCAGTGCTTTCGGACAGGGGGCTGGCTACGAGCAGTACTTC.

The chain links TRBV29-1 to TRBJ2-7; no reliable D call. The ends were cut back, 3 bases at V and 2 bases at J, with 8 bases in the middle. This CDR3 is built from 12 residues. In germline, CDR1 is SQVTM, CDR2 ANQGSEA. The CDR3 sequence is CSVEDGTYEQYF. CDR3 in DNA: TGCAGCGTTGAGGACGGTACCTACGAGCAGTACTTC.

This rearrangement joins TRBV28 to TRBJ2-5; 10 bases agree with TRBD2. Germline CDR1 is MDHEN and CDR2 is SYDVKM. V gave up 8 bases and J gave up 1 base; unmatched junction bases: 7. This CDR3 is 15 amino acids long. The CDR3 sequence: CASGSGGETQETQYF. As DNA, the CDR3 is TGTGCCAGCGGGAGCGGGGGGGAAACCCAAGAGACCCAGTACTTC.

The sample holds a few counts of this clonotype. The V and J genes are TRBV28 and TRBJ2-5; the D gene could be TRBD1 or TRBD2 (5 bases each). V lost 11 bases to trimming and J lost 5 bases, with 15 bases between them. The CDR3 length is 12 residues. The germline gives CDR1 MDHEN, CDR2 SYDVKM. CDR3 sequence reads: CAAGQWGETQYF. The CDR3 DNA sequence: TGTGCCGCCGGGCAGTGGGGGGAGACCCAGTACTTC.

This clonotype has ten or more counts. The chain joins TRBV11-2 to TRBJ2-2; 8 positions agree with TRBD2. V was pared by 1 base and J by 9 bases, with 13 bases of the junction left unmatched. Germline V gene sequence: CDR1 SGHAT, CDR2 FQNNGV. There are 17 residues in the CDR3. CDR3 in DNA: TGTGCCAGCAGCTTAGCTGGGAAGCGGGAGTTTCATTGGGAGCTGTTTTTT. This encodes CASSLAGKREFHWELFF.

The rearrangement uses TRBV6-6 and TRBJ2-2; perhaps TRBD2 as D (6 bases). Looked up from germline, CDR1 is MNHNY and CDR2 is SVGAGI (reference sequence). V was pared by 0 bases and J by 5 bases, with 16 bases between. The CDR3 runs to 17 residues. The CDR3 spells CASSYSIGGSRTGELFF. CDR3 DNA sequence: TGTGCCAGCAGTTACTCGATTGGGGGGAGCCGGACCGGGGAGCTGTTTTTT.

This clonotype occurred a few times. The chain employs TRBV5-1 and TRBJ2-1; 8 positions match TRBD2. Germline CDR1 SGHRS, CDR2 YFSETQ. The CDR3 runs to 16 residues. Trimming at V came to 7 bases and at J to 9 bases, leaving 18 bases not matched to a gene. CDR3 sequence: CASSLTRGVGKPEQFF. CDR3 sequence (DNA): TGCGCCAGCTCCCTGACGCGGGGGGTAGGTAAACCTGAGCAGTTCTTC.

A word on this clonotype: At one end, the junction sequence differs from germline, possibly due to a read error. The chain recombines TRBV5-1 with TRBJ1-4; D gene unclear. Germline V lookup: CDR1 SGHRS, CDR2 YFSETQ. There are 14 residues in the CDR3. The CDR3 is CASRLFGSQEKLFF. As DNA, the CDR3 is TGTGCCAGCAGATTGTTTGGGTCTCAGGAAAAACTGTTTTTT.

This clonotype was detected only a few times. This sequence joins TRBV20-1 and TRBJ2-7; no reliable D call. V shed 6 bases and J shed 3 bases, with 21 bases lying between them. CDR1 and CDR2 from the germline V gene are DFQATT and SNEGSKA (reference sequence). The CDR3 runs 15 residues. The CDR3: CSAPRAITDLYEQYF. In DNA, the CDR3 is TGCAGTGCCCCACGGGCCATCACGGACCTCTACGAGCAGTACTTC.

This clonotype was recorded a few times. Just one base apart from a much larger clone, this may be a read error. The gene calls are TRBV10-3 and TRBJ2-7; 8 positions match TRBD2. CDR3 length: 12 residues. Germline V gene sequence: CDR1 ENHRY, CDR2 SYGVKD. V trimming: 10 bases; J trimming: 2 bases; junction bases outside the gene matches: 4. CDR3 loop: CATGSGAYEQYF. The CDR3 DNA reads TGTGCCACAGGTAGCGGGGCCTACGAGCAGTACTTC.

This clonotype was picked up a small number of times. The CDR3, as DNA: TGTGCCAGCAGTTACTCAGATCGGACAGGGGGATCACTGTATGGCTACACCTTC. Residues: CASSYSDRTGGSLYGYTF. The V and J genes are TRBV6-5 and TRBJ1-2, with 10 bases fitting TRBD1. Germline CDR1 MNHEY, CDR2 SVGAGI. Losses at the gene ends were 0 bases for V and 5 bases for J; bases not matched to a gene: 12. The CDR3 contains 18 residues.

This clonotype was found a few times. V usage is TRBV18 and J usage is TRBJ2-7; D perhaps matches TRBD1 (5 bases). The CDR3 sequence is 13 residues long. The V gene's germline CDR1 is KGHSH and CDR2 LQKENI. Trimming left V 8 bases short and J 2 bases short, with 13 bases between. CDR3 DNA: TGTGCCAGCACGACCTCGACAGCCTACGAGCAGTACTTC. Its translation is CASTTSTAYEQYF.

The sample holds a few counts of this clonotype. The V and J genes are TRBV4-1 and TRBJ2-7; D unclear. This CDR3 has 13 residues. Trimming removed 0 bases from V and 2 bases from J, with 5 bases in between. CDR1 MGHRA and CDR2 YSYEKL come from the germline V gene. CDR3 sequence reads: CASSQEQAYEQYF. The CDR3 DNA sequence: TGCGCCAGCAGCCAAGAACAAGCCTACGAGCAGTACTTC.

The chain combines TRBV6-2 or TRBV6-3 with TRBJ2-1; D is perhaps TRBD1 (5 bases). CDR1 and CDR2 from the germline V gene are MNHEY and SVGEGT. Trimming removed 2 bases from V and 7 bases from J, with 18 bases in between. The CDR3 is made up of 16 amino acids. CDR3 sequence: CASSYAFGLGVNEQFF. CDR3 bases: TGTGCCAGCAGTTACGCGTTTGGGCTAGGGGTAAATGAGCAGTTCTTC.

This clonotype has more than one count but fewer than ten. This chain connects TRBV10-3 to TRBJ2-7; D is unclear. The V and J ends lost 8 bases and 0 bases respectively, with 5 bases between them. This CDR3 is built from 11 residues. Germline V gives CDR1 ENHRY, CDR2 SYGVKD. The CDR3 protein is CAIGDSYEQYF. The CDR3 bases are TGTGCCATCGGGGACTCCTACGAGCAGTACTTC.

The chain is built from TRBV6-6 and TRBJ1-1; D remains ambiguous. Per the germline V gene, CDR1 is MNHNY and CDR2 is SVGAGI (reference sequence). The CDR3 is 12 residues long. Trimming pared 1 base from V and 6 bases from J, leaving 6 bases between. Written as DNA, the CDR3 is TGTGCCAGCAGTTACTGGGTGTCTGAAGCTTTCTTT. It yields the protein CASSYWVSEAFF.

The chain is built from TRBV29-1 and TRBJ2-1; 9 bases line up with TRBD2. Germline CDR1 reads SQVTM; CDR2 reads ANQGSEA. CDR3 length equals 16 residues. V lost 2 bases to trimming and J lost 1 base; unmatched junction nucleotides: 6. CDR3 sequence (DNA): TGCAGCGTTGAATGGACTAGCGCGATTTCCTACAATGAGCAGTTCTTC. Its protein is CSVEWTSAISYNEQFF.

The CDR3, as DNA: TGTGCCAGCAGTGTCCAAATCCGGCCCTCTAATGAAAAACTGTTTTTT. This gives the protein CASSVQIRPSNEKLFF. The chain employs TRBV25-1 and TRBJ1-4; D gene unclear. V gave up 4 bases and J gave up 3 bases, with 15 bases separating them. CDR3 length equals 16 residues. The germline CDR1 and CDR2 sequences are MGHDK and SYGVNS.

This sequence joins TRBV27 and TRBJ1-2; a possible D gene is TRBD1 (5 bases). Trimming pared 7 bases from V and 4 bases from J, leaving 16 bases between. CDR1 is MNHEY, CDR2 SMNVEV, per germline (reference sequence). This CDR3 comprises 14 residues. The CDR3, as DNA: TGTGCCAGCAAGTTCCATACAGGATTCTATGGCTACACCTTC. Its translation: CASKFHTGFYGYTF.

The chain carries TRBV28 and TRBJ1-1; no definite D call. Trimming left V 8 bases short and J 0 bases short, with 16 bases between. CDR3 size: 15 residues. Germline loops: CDR1 MDHEN, CDR2 SYDVKM. Here the CDR3 DNA reads TGTGCCAGCCATCCCCCCTTCACCCTGAACACTGAAGCTTTCTTT. Protein: CASHPPFTLNTEAFF.

The chain joins TRBV20-1 to TRBJ2-1, with D tentatively TRBD1 (5 bases). The CDR3 is made up of 14 amino acids. The V end was cut by 3 bases, the J end by 5 bases, with 14 bases between. Germline V gene lookup returns CDR1 DFQATT and CDR2 SNEGSKA (reference sequence). CDR3 residues: CSASQWGLHNEQFF. The CDR3 DNA reads as TGCAGTGCTAGTCAGTGGGGCTTGCACAATGAGCAGTTCTTC.

This clonotype showed up just once. This chain links TRBV20-1 with TRBJ2-1; a possible D gene is TRBD1 (5 bases). V was shortened by 0 bases and J by 8 bases, with 17 bases between the two germline ends. This CDR3 is built from 15 residues. CDR1 DFQATT and CDR2 SNEGSKA come from the germline V gene (reference sequence). This CDR3 reads CSARDPGYFRDEQFF. The DNA for the CDR3 is TGCAGTGCTAGAGATCCAGGGTATTTTAGAGATGAGCAGTTCTTC.